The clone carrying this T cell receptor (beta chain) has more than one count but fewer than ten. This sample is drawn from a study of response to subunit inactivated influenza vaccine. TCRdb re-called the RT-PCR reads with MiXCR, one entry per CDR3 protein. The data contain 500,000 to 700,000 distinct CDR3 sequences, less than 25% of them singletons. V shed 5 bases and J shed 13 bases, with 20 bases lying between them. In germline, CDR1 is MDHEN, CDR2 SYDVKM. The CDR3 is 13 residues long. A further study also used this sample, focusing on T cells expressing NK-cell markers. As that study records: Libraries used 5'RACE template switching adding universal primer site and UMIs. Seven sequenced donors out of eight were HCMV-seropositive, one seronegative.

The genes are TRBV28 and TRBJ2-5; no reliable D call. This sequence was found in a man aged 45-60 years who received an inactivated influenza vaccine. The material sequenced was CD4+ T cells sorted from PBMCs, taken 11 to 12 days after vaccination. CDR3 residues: CASSLFSPPLMYF. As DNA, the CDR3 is TGTGCCAGCAGTCTTTTTTCTCCACCCCTAATGTACTTC.